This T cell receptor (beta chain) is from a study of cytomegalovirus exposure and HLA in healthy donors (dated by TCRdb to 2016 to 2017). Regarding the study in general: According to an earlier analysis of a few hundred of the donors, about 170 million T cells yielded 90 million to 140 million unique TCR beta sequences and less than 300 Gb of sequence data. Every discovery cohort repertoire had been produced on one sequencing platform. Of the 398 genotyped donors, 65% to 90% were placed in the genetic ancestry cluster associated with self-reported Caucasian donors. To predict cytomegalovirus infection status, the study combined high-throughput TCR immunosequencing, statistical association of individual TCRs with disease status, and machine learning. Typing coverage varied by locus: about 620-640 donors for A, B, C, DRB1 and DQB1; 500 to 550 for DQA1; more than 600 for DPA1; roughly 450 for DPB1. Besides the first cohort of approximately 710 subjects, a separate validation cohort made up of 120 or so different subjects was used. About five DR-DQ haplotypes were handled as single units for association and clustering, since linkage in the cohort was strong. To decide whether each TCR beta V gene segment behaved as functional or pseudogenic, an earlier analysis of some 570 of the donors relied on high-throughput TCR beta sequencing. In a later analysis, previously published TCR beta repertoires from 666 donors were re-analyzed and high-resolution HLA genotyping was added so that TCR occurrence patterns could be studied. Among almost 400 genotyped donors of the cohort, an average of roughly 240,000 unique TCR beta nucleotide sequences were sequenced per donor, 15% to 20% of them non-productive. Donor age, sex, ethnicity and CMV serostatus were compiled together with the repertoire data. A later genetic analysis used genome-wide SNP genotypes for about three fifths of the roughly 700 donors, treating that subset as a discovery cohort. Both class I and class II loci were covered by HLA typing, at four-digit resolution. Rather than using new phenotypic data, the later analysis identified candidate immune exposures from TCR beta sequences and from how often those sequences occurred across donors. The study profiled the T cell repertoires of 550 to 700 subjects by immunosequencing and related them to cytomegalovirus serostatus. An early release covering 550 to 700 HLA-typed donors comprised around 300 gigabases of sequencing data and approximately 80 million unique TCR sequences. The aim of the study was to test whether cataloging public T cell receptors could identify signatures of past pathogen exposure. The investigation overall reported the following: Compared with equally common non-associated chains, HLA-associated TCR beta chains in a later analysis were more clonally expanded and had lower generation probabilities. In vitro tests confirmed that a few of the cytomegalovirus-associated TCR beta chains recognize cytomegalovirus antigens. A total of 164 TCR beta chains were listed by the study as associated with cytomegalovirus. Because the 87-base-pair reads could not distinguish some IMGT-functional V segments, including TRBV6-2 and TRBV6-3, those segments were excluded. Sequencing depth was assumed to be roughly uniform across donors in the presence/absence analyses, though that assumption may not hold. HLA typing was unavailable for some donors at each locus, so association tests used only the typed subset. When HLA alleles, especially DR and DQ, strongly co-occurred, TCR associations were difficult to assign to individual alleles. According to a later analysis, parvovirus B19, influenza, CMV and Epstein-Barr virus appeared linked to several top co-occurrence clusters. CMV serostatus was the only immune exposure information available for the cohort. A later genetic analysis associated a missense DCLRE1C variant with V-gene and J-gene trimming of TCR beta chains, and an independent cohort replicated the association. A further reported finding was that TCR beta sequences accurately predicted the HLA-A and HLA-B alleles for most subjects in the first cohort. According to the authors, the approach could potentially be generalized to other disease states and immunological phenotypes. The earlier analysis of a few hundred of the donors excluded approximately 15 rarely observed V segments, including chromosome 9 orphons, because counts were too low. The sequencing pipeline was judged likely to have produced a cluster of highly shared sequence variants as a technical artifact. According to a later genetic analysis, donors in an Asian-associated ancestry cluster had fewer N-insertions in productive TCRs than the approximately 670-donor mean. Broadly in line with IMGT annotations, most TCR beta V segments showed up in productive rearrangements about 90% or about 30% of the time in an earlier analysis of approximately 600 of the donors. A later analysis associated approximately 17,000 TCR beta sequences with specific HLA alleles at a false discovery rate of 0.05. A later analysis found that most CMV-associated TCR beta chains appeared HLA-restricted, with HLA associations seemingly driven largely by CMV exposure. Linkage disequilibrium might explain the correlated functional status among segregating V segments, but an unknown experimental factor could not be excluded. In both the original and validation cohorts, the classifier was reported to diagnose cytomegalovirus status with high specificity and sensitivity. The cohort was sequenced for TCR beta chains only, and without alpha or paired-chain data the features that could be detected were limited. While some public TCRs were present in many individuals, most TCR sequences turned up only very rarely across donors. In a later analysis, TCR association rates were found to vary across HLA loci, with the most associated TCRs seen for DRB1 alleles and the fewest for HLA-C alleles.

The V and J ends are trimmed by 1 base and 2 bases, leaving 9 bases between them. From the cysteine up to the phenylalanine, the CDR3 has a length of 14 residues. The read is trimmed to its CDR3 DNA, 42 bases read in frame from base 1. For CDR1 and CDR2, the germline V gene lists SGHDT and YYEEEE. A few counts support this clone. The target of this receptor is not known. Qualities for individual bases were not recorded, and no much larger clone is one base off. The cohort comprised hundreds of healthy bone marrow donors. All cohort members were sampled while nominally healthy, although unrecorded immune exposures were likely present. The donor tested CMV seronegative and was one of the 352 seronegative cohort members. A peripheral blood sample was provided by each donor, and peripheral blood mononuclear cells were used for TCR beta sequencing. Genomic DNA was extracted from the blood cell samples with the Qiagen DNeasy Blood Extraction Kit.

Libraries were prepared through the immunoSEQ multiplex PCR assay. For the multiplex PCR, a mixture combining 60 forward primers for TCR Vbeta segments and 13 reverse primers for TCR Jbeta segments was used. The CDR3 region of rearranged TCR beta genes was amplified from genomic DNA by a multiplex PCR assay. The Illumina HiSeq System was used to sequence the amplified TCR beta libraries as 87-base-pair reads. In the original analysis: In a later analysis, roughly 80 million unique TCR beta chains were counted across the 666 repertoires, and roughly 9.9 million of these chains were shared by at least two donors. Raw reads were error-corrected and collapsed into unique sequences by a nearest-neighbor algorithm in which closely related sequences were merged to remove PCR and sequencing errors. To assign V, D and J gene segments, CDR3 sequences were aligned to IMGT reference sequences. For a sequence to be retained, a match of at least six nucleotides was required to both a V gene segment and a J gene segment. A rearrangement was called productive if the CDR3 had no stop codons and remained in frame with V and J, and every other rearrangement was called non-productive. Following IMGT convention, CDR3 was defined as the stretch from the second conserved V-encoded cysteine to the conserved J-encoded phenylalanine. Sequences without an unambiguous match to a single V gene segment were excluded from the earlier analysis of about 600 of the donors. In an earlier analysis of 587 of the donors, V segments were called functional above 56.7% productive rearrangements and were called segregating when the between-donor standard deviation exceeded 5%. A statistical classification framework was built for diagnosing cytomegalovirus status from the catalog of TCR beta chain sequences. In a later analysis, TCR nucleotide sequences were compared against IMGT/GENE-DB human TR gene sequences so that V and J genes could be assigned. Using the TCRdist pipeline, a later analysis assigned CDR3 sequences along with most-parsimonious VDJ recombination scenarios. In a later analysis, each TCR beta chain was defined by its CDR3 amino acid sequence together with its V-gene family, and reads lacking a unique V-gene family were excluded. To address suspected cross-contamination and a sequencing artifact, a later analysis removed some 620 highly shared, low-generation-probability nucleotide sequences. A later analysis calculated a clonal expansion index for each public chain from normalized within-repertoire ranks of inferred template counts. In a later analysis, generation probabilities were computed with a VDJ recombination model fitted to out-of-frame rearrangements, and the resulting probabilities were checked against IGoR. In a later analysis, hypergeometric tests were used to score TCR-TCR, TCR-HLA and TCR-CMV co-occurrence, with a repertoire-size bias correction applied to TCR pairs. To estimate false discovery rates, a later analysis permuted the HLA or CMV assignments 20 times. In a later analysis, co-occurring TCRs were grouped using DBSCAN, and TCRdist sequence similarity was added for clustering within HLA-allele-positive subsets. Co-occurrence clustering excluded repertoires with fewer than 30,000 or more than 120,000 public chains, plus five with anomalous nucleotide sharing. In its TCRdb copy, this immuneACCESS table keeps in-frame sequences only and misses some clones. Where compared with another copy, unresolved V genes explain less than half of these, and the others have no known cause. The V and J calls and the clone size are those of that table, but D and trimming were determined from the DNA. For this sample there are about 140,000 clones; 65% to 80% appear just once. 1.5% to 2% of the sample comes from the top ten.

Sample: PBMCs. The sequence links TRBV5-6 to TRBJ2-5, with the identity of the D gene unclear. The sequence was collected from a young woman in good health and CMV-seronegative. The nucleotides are TGTGCCAGCAGCTTGTGGGCAGCACAAGAGACCCAGTACTTC. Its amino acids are CASSLWAAQETQYF.